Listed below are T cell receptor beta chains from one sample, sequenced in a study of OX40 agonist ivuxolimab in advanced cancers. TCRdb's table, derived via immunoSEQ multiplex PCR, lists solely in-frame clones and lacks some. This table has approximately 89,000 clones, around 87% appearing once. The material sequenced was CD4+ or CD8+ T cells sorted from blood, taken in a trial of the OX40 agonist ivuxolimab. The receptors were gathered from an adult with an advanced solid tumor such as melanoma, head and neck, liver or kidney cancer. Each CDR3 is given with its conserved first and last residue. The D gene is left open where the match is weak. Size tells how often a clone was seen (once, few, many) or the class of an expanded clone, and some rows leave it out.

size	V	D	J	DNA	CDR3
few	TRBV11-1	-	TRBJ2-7	TGTGCCAGCAGCTCCAGGAGTACCTACGAGCAGTACTTC	CASSSRSTYEQYF
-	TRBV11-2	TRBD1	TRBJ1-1	TGTGCCAGCAGCCCAGACAGGGGAAGAGACACTGAAGCTTTCTTT	CASSPDRGRDTEAFF
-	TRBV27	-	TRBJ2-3	TGTGCCAGCAGTTTATCTAATTCAGATACGCAGTATTTT	CASSLSNSDTQYF
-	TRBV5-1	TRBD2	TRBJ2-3	TGCGCCAGCAGCCTCGGGGGGGCAGCGGATACGCAGTATTTT	CASSLGGAADTQYF
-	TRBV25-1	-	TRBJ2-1	TGTGCCAGCAGTGAATCTCTGGGGGCGGGGTACAATGAGCAGTTCTTC	CASSESLGAGYNEQFF
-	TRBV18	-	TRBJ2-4	TGTGCCAGCTCAACGGGGGAGCGAAACATTCAGTACTTC	CASSTGERNIQYF
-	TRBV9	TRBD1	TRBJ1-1	TGTGCCAGCAGCGTGGGGACAGTAAGAGATGAAGCTTTCTTT	CASSVGTVRDEAFF
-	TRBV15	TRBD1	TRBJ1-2	TGTGCCACCAGCAGAGATAAGAAGGGGGCGGATGGCTACACCTTC	CATSRDKKGADGYTF
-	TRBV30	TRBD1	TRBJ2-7	TGTGCCTGGAGAATGTGGACAGGGGATGAGCAGTACTTC	CAWRMWTGDEQYF
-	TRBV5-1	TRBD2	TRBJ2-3	TGCGCCAGCAGTTTGGGACTAGCGGGGGGGCTCGCAGCAGATACGCAGTATTTT	CASSLGLAGGLAADTQYF
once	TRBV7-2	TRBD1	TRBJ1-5	TGTGCCAGCAGCTTGACAGGGGGCAGGGATCAGCCCCAGCATTTT	CASSLTGGRDQPQHF
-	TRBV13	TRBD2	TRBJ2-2	TGTGCCAGCACCTCTAAGCGGGGTTTGAGAGTCACCGGGGAGCTGTTTTTT	CASTSKRGLRVTGELFF
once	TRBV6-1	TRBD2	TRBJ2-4	TGTGCCAGCAGTGAAGGGAAGCGGGGTTTCGGAAACATTCAGTACTTC	CASSEGKRGFGNIQYF
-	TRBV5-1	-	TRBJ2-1	TGCGCCAGCAGCTACGGGCAGGGCTCCTACAATGAGCAGTTCTTC	CASSYGQGSYNEQFF
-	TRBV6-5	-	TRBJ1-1	TGTGCCAGCAGTTTTGACAGCCACCCCATGAACACTGAAGCTTTCTTT	CASSFDSHPMNTEAFF
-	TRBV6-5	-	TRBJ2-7	TGTGCCAGCGGGCCGTACGAGCAGTACTTC	CASGPYEQYF
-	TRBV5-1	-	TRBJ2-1	TGCGCCAGCAGCTTTGTCGCCGGAAGAGGTCACAATGAGCAGTTCTTC	CASSFVAGRGHNEQFF